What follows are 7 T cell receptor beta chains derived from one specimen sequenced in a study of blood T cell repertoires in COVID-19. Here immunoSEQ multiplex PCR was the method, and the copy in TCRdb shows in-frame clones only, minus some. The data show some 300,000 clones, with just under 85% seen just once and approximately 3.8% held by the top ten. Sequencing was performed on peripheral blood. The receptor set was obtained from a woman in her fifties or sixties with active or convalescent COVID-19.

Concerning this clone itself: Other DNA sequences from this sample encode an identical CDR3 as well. This chain's CDR3 is CSAMRNTEAFF. DNA of the CDR3: TGCAGTGCTATGCGGAACACTGAAGCTTTCTTT. This rearrangement joins TRBV20-1 to TRBJ1-1; D uncertain. The CDR3 is 11 residues long. Germline CDR1 reads DFQATT; CDR2 reads SNEGSKA (reference sequence). V lost 4 bases and J lost 1, with 4 bases in between.

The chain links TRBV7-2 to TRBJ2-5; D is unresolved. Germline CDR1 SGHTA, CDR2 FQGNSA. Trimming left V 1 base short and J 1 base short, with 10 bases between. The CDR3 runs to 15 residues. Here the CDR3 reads CASSLVFAVQETQYF. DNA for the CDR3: TGTGCCAGCAGCTTAGTGTTTGCGGTCCAAGAGACCCAGTACTTC. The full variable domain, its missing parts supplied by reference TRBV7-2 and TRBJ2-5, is GAGVSQSPSNKVTEKGKDVELRCDPISGHTALYWYRQSLGQGLEFLIYFQGNSAPDKSGLPSDRFSAERTGGSVSTLTIQRTQQEDSAVYLCASSLVFAVQETQYFGPGTRLLVL.

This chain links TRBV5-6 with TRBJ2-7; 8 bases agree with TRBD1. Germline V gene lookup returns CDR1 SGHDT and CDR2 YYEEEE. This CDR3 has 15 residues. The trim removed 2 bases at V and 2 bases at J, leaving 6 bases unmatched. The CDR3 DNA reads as TGTGCCAGCAGCTTACAGGGGGTCCCAACCTACGAGCAGTACTTC. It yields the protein CASSLQGVPTYEQYF.

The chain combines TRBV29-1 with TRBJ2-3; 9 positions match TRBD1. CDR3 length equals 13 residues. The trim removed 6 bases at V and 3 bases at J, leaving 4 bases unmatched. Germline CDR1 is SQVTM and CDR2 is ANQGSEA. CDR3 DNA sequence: TGCAGCGTGGACAGGGGTGATACAGATACGCAGTATTTT. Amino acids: CSVDRGDTDTQYF.

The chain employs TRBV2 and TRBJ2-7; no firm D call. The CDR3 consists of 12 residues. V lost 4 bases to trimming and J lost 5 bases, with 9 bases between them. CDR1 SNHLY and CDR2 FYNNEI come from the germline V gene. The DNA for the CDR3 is TGTGCCAGCAGTGTAGGTGGAGACGAGCAGTACTTC. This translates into CASSVGGDEQYF.

CDR3 residues: CASSNRVGGELFF. The CDR3 bases are TGTGCCAGCAGTAACAGGGTTGGCGGGGAGCTGTTTTTT. The rearrangement joins TRBV12-3 or TRBV12-4 to TRBJ2-2; maybe TRBD1 (6 bases). V was clipped by 5 bases and J by 7 bases, with 11 bases between them. The CDR3 covers 13 residues.

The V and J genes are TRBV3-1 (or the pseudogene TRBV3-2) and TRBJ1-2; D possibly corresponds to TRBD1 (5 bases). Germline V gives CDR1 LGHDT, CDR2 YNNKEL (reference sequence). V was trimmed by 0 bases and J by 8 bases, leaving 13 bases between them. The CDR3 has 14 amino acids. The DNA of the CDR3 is TGTGCCAGCAGCCAAGATCGGATTCGGACAGGCTACACCTTC. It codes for CASSQDRIRTGYTF.